This T cell receptor (beta chain) emerged from a study of blood T cell repertoires in COVID-19. Across the study: COVID-19 samples collected from the United States, Italy and Spain covered acute and convalescent phases. Nucleic acid was either cDNA or gDNA, and it came from T cells, B-cell-depleted T cells, or PBMCs.

How the authors handled the data: Quantification of nucleated cells was approximated via reference gene primer amplification. This table comes from immunoSEQ multiplex PCR, and its TCRdb copy is limited to in-frame clones, with some not included. V and J calls and clone size are as listed in that table; D and trimming were resolved from the DNA. The table has 100,000 or so clones, about 87% seen once; the top ten hold roughly 11%. Per the germline V gene, CDR1 is SGHTA and CDR2 is FQGTGA. CDR3 length equals 13 residues. Unmatched junction bases numbered 3, after V lost 1 base and J lost 7 bases. This chain joins TRBV7-3 and TRBJ1-1; 7 nucleotides match TRBD1. The source material was peripheral blood. The clonotype comes from a woman in her twenties or thirties with acute or convalescent COVID-19. The CDR3 bases are TGTGCCAGCAGCTTAATGGGACAGAATGAAGCTTTCTTT. Protein product: CASSLMGQNEAFF.